A single sample is the source of the 15 T cell receptor beta chains below, sequenced in a study of T cell repertoires in cytomegalovirus infection. TCRdb fed the reads into MiXCR, producing one record per CDR3 protein. The sample yields some 130,000 distinct CDR3 sequences, roughly 8.2% seen once. Sequenced sample: PBMCs. These receptors were obtained from a human donor in good health (CMV status not recorded). Some clones in this sample may be carry-over from other donors' samples.

The rearrangement joins TRBV20-1 to TRBJ2-1, with 10 bases aligning to TRBD1. The CDR3 is 15 residues long. The junction had 9 bases not matched to a gene; V was cut back by 6 bases and J by 4 bases. CDR1 is DFQATT, CDR2 SNEGSKA, per germline (reference sequence). CDR3 nucleotides: TGCAGTGCCGCGCCGCCGGGACAGGGGTACAATGAGCAGTTCTTC. It yields the protein CSAAPPGQGYNEQFF.

The table lists this clonotype with a few counts. The chain is built from TRBV12-3 or TRBV12-4 and TRBJ2-3, with 9 bases identical to TRBD1. The CDR3 is 10 amino acids. V gave up 8 bases and J gave up 12 bases; unmatched junction bases: 3. The CDR3 DNA reads as TGTGCCAGCGGACAGGGGCTACAGTATTTT. Protein product: CASGQGLQYF.

Many counts were recorded for this clonotype. This chain joins TRBV20-1 and TRBJ2-3; D gene uncertain. Germline V gives CDR1 DFQATT, CDR2 SNEGSKA (reference sequence). V was shortened by 3 bases and J by 1 base, with 17 bases between the two germline ends. This CDR3 comprises 16 residues. CDR3: CSARGPTSEGTDTQYF. The CDR3 bases are TGCAGTGCTAGGGGCCCGACTTCGGAAGGCACAGATACGCAGTATTTT.

This clonotype was recorded many times. The chain is built from TRBV29-1 and TRBJ2-7; 7 bases are shared with TRBD1. Unmatched junction bases numbered 10, after V lost 7 bases and J lost 4 bases. The CDR3 covers 13 residues. Germline loops: CDR1 SQVTM, CDR2 ANQGSEA. CDR3 DNA: TGCAGCGAAGTGACAGGGAGAGTTTACGAGCAGTACTTC. This sequence encodes CSEVTGRVYEQYF.

This clonotype has ten or more counts. This sequence joins TRBV7-9 and TRBJ1-1; perhaps TRBD1 as D (6 bases). The CDR3 loop spans 16 amino acids. Germline V gives CDR1 SEHNR, CDR2 FQNEAQ (reference sequence). The V gene lost 7 bases and the J gene lost 5 bases, with 23 bases spanning the gap. The CDR3 protein is CASMGAGIGPGTEAFF. DNA of the CDR3: TGTGCCAGCATGGGGGCGGGGATTGGACCCGGGACTGAAGCTTTCTTT.

This clonotype was detected many times. This rearrangement joins TRBV7-9 to TRBJ2-5; D possibly matches TRBD1 or TRBD2 (5 bases each). V lost 5 bases, J lost 2 bases, and 18 bases lay in between. From germline, CDR1 is SEHNR and CDR2 FQNEAQ (reference sequence). This CDR3 spans 16 amino acids. In DNA, the CDR3 is TGTGCCAGCAGCCCAACCACCAGGGACGGACAAGAGACCCAGTACTTC. Residues: CASSPTTRDGQETQYF. The complete variable domain, with remaining parts taken from reference TRBV7-9 and TRBJ2-5, reads DTGVSQNPRHKITKRGQNVTFRCDPISEHNRLYWYRQTLGQGPEFLTYFQNEAQLEKSRLLSDRFSAERPKGSFSTLEIQRTEQGDSAMYLCASSPTTRDGQETQYFGPGTRLLVL.

This clonotype occurred many times. CDR3: CASREEGVGTDTQYF. CDR3 sequence (DNA): TGTGCCAGTAGAGAAGAGGGGGTTGGGACAGATACGCAGTATTTT. This chain links TRBV19 with TRBJ2-3; TRBD1 might be the D (6 bases). V gave up 6 bases and J gave up 3 bases, with 16 bases separating them. Germline CDR1 reads LNHDA; CDR2 reads SQIVND (reference sequence). The CDR3 spans 15 residues.

This clonotype appeared a few times. This chain connects TRBV29-1 to TRBJ1-1; D perhaps matches TRBD1 (6 bases). The CDR3 runs to 15 residues. Germline lookup yields CDR1 SQVTM and CDR2 ANQGSEA. Trimming cost V 6 bases and J 0 bases, with 17 bases left between them. The CDR3 bases are TGCAGCGTACCCGGGACAAGCCAAATGAACACTGAAGCTTTCTTT. Translated: CSVPGTSQMNTEAFF.

This clonotype was detected many times. This chain uses TRBV7-3 with TRBJ1-1; TRBD1 matches 8 bases. There are 15 residues in the CDR3. Germline loops: CDR1 SGHTA, CDR2 FQGTGA. After removal of 5 bases from V and 4 bases from J, the junction contained 9 bases not matched to a gene. CDR3 coding DNA: TGTGCCAGCAGCCCCCAACCCGACAGGGGCACTGAAGCTTTCTTT. Translating gives CASSPQPDRGTEAFF. Full variable domain (remainder filled in from reference TRBV7-3 and TRBJ1-1): GAGVSQTPSNKVTEKGKYVELRCDPISGHTALYWYRQSLGQGPEFLIYFQGTGAADDSGLPNDRFFAVRPEGSVSTLKIQRTERGDSAVYLCASSPQPDRGTEAFFGQGTRLTVV.

This clonotype appeared many times. The chain employs TRBV27 and TRBJ2-2, with D perhaps matching TRBD1 (6 bases). Germline assignment: CDR1 MNHEY and CDR2 SMNVEV (reference sequence). The CDR3 loop spans 15 amino acids. Between the trimmed V and J ends, which lost 6 bases and 1 base, there was a span of 12 bases. This chain's CDR3 is CASSRTAMNTGELFF. In nucleotides, the CDR3 is TGTGCCAGCAGCAGGACAGCCATGAACACCGGGGAGCTGTTTTTT.

This clonotype was seen many times. V and J are TRBV11-2 and TRBJ2-1, with D uncertain. Germline CDR1 SGHAT, CDR2 FQNNGV. The CDR3 extends over 16 amino acids. Trimming left V 0 bases short and J 1 base short, with 10 bases between. CDR3 region: CASSLDPHGSYNEQFF. CDR3 nucleotide sequence: TGTGCCAGCAGCTTAGATCCCCACGGTTCCTACAATGAGCAGTTCTTC.

This clonotype was counted a few times. V gene TRBV29-1 combines with J gene TRBJ2-7; D gene ambiguous. The CDR3 extends over 11 amino acids. Per the germline V gene, CDR1 is SQVTM and CDR2 is ANQGSEA. The germline V and J ends were trimmed by 5 bases and 2 bases, with 7 bases remaining between them. The CDR3 nucleotides read TGCAGCGTTAAGCTGACCTACGAGCAGTACTTC. Residues: CSVKLTYEQYF.

This clonotype has just a few counts. The chain recombines TRBV28 with TRBJ1-1; D is possibly TRBD1 (6 bases). From germline, CDR1 is MDHEN and CDR2 SYDVKM. Between the trimmed V and J ends, which lost 8 bases and 4 bases, there was a span of 11 bases. CDR3 length equals 12 residues. The CDR3 here is CASEGGLTEAFF. Here the CDR3 DNA reads TGTGCCAGCGAGGGGGGGCTCACTGAAGCTTTCTTT.

This clonotype was detected many times. The chain links TRBV14 to TRBJ1-6; perhaps TRBD1 as D (5 bases). Trimming pared 5 bases from V and 9 bases from J, leaving 20 bases between. CDR3 length: 16 residues. Germline CDR1 SGHDN, CDR2 FVKESK. The CDR3 DNA follows: TGTGCCAGCAGCTTACGAGGACGCTTCGGGGGTTCACCCCTCCACTTT. Translating gives CASSLRGRFGGSPLHF.

This clonotype was counted many times. This chain connects TRBV7-6 to TRBJ1-2; TRBD1 agrees at 7 bases. Germline V CDR1 and CDR2: SGHVS, FNYEAQ. The trim removed 5 bases at V and 3 bases at J, leaving 9 bases unmatched. There are 15 residues in the CDR3. CDR3 DNA: TGTGCCAGCAGCCCAGGGGGGCTAACCCACTATGGCTACACCTTC. This translates into CASSPGGLTHYGYTF.